Following are 18 T cell receptor beta chains from one sample sequenced in a study of T cell responses to AZD1222 COVID-19 vaccine (dated by TCRdb to 2020 to 2022). Libraries were prepared through the immunoSEQ multiplex PCR assay. TCRdb re-hosts the immuneACCESS table, in-frame sequences only. Its copies lack some clones; in the studies checked, an unresolved V gene accounts for under half of them, and the cause for the rest is not known. The table for this sample lists some 150,000 clones; 92% of them were counted only once. Approximately 2.1% of the sample lies in the top ten. The meaning of the sample's time point label: baseline before first vaccination. Here the sequenced sample was peripheral blood, taken on day 0 of AZD1222 vaccination. Receptors originate from an adult in good health.

The CDR3 DNA reads TGCAGTGCTAGTCGGCCAGGGGGGAGGACTAATGAAAAACTGTTTTTT. Its protein product is CSASRPGGRTNEKLFF. The chain links TRBV20-1 to TRBJ1-4; 7 nucleotides match TRBD1. This CDR3 has 16 residues. CDR1 DFQATT and CDR2 SNEGSKA come from the germline V gene (reference sequence). Trimming at V came to 3 bases and at J to 2 bases, leaving 9 bases not matched to a gene.

V usage is TRBV6-2 or TRBV6-3 and J usage is TRBJ2-1; D gene uncertain. CDR3 length equals 13 residues. Trimming took 2 bases from V and 12 from J, leaving 14 bases between them. Germline V gives CDR1 MNHEY, CDR2 SVGEGT. CDR3 in DNA: TGTGCCAGCAGTTACCGGACCGGTAGTCCGCAGTTCTTC. Its translation is CASSYRTGSPQFF.

This chain joins TRBV6-1 and TRBJ2-7; D is ambiguous. Trimming stripped 2 bases from V and 0 bases from J, with 14 bases between. Germline values: CDR1 MNHNS, CDR2 SASEGT. The CDR3 sequence is 16 residues long. This CDR3 is CASSEFSGTASYEQYF. CDR3 nucleotide sequence: TGTGCCAGCAGTGAATTCTCGGGCACAGCCTCCTACGAGCAGTACTTC.

V usage is TRBV11-2 and J usage is TRBJ2-7, with 7 bases that match TRBD2. The V gene's germline CDR1 is SGHAT and CDR2 FQNNGV. The V gene end was trimmed by 3 bases and the J gene end by 7 bases; junction bases not matched to a gene: 15. This CDR3 contains 16 residues. This chain's CDR3 is CASSFPTSGGRGEQYF. The DNA of the CDR3 is TGTGCCAGCAGCTTCCCGACCTCGGGGGGTCGGGGTGAGCAGTACTTC. The full variable domain, in which reference TRBV11-2 and TRBJ2-7 provide the parts outside the CDR3, is EAGVAQSPRYKIIEKRQSVAFWCNPISGHATLYWYQQILGQGPKLLIQFQNNGVVDDSQLPKDRFSAERLKGVDSTLKIQPAKLEDSAVYLCASSFPTSGGRGEQYFGPGTRLTVT.

The gene calls are TRBV11-3 and TRBJ2-3; D remains unclear. V was cut by 7 bases and J by 2 bases, with 16 bases left in between. Per the germline V gene, CDR1 is SGHNT and CDR2 is YENEEA. This CDR3 contains 15 residues. The CDR3 DNA reads as TGTGCCAGCACCCAACGGACCATCCCCACAGATACGCAGTATTTT. It codes for CASTQRTIPTDTQYF. Together with reference TRBV11-3 and TRBJ2-3, the CDR3 gives the full variable domain: EAGVVQSPRYKIIEKKQPVAFWCNPISGHNTLYWYLQNLGQGPELLIRYENEEAVDDSQLPKDRFSAERLKGVDSTLKIQPAELGDSAVYLCASTQRTIPTDTQYFGPGTRLTVL.

This clone was detected only once. This rearrangement joins TRBV7-2 to TRBJ1-1; no firm D call. CDR1 SGHTA and CDR2 FQGNSA come from the germline V gene. Deletions cut 3 bases from V and 3 bases from J, with 5 bases between. This CDR3 is built from 12 residues. The CDR3 nucleotides read TGTGCCAGCAGCTTTACCTACACTGAAGCTTTCTTT. This gives the protein CASSFTYTEAFF. The variable domain in full, with the rest retrieved from reference TRBV7-2 and TRBJ1-1, is GAGVSQSPSNKVTEKGKDVELRCDPISGHTALYWYRQSLGQGLEFLIYFQGNSAPDKSGLPSDRFSAERTGGSVSTLTIQRTQQEDSAVYLCASSFTYTEAFFGQGTRLTVV.

The chain couples TRBV27 to TRBJ1-1, with 9 bases that match TRBD1. The V gene end was trimmed by 4 bases and the J gene end by 10 bases; junction bases not matched to a gene: 7. CDR1 and CDR2 (germline): MNHEY, SMNVEV (reference sequence). This CDR3 contains 13 residues. CDR3 sequence: CASSSNRGPVAFF. CDR3 DNA: TGTGCCAGCAGTTCCAACAGGGGGCCCGTAGCTTTCTTT.

Remarks on this clone: Distinct nucleotide sequences in the sample also encode this CDR3. The V call is TRBV6-2 or TRBV6-3, the J call TRBJ1-6; D call uncertain. The V end lost 6 bases, the J end lost 0 bases, and 6 bases lay between the germline ends. The CDR3 runs to 14 residues. CDR1 is MNHEY and CDR2 is SVGEGT in the germline V gene. CDR3: CASSRSSYNSPLHF. CDR3 DNA sequence: TGTGCCAGCAGCCGTAGCTCCTATAATTCACCCCTCCACTTT.

The chain uses TRBV6-5 and TRBJ2-2, with D possibly TRBD1 on 6 matching bases. The length of the CDR3 is 13 residues. V was trimmed by 5 bases and J by 3 bases, leaving 7 bases between them. Germline V gene data show CDR1 as MNHEY and CDR2 as SVGAGI. This CDR3 is CASSRTDTGELFF. CDR3 bases: TGTGCCAGCAGTCGGACAGACACCGGGGAGCTGTTTTTT.

V usage is TRBV21-1 and J usage is TRBJ2-2. TRBV21-1 is termed a pseudogene. CDR3 size: 13 residues. The CDR3 loop is CASSRDNTGELFF. The DNA for the CDR3 is TGTGCCAGCAGCCGGGACAACACCGGGGAGCTGTTTTTT.

V and J are TRBV21-1 and TRBJ1-1. TRBV21-1 is marked as a pseudogene. The CDR3 runs to 14 residues. The CDR3 DNA is TGTGCCAGCCCCCGGGGGCTTACAAACACTGAAGCTTTCTTT. Translating gives CASPRGLTNTEAFF.

V is TRBV5-6 and J is TRBJ1-1, with no clear D. V dropped 5 bases and J dropped 2 bases, with 22 bases sitting between them. The germline gives CDR1 SGHDT, CDR2 YYEEEE. The CDR3 has 17 amino acids. DNA for the CDR3: TGTGCCAGCAGACCACACACATCCCGCACATTAAACACTGAAGCTTTCTTT. It encodes CASRPHTSRTLNTEAFF.

This chain links TRBV27 with TRBJ1-2, with a tentative D call TRBD1 (5 bases). CDR1 is MNHEY and CDR2 is SMNVEV in the germline V gene (reference sequence). This CDR3 has 14 amino acids. Trimming took off 3 bases at V and 4 bases at J, with 12 bases between the two ends. CDR3 sequence reads: CASSFTGTLYGYTF. The CDR3 DNA reads as TGTGCCAGCAGTTTCACCGGGACCCTCTATGGCTACACCTTC.

Regarding this clone: At one end the junction does not follow the germline gene, possibly because of a read error. This sequence joins TRBV6-1 and TRBJ1-1, with TRBD1 matching 8 bases. The CDR3 runs to 17 residues. CDR1 and CDR2 (germline): MNHNS, SASEGT. Here the CDR3 DNA reads TGTGCCAGCAGTGAGCGGGGAGGACAGGGAGGTGGAATCCGCGCACATTTT. Translation gives CASSERGGQGGGIRAHF.

CDR3 DNA: TGTGCCAGTAGTATGGGACAGGCGAACACCGGGGAGCTGTTTTTT. This sequence encodes CASSMGQANTGELFF. The chain combines TRBV19 with TRBJ2-2; 8 bases align to TRBD1. CDR1 and CDR2 from the germline V gene are LNHDA and SQIVND (reference sequence). CDR3 length equals 15 residues. Trimming at V came to 3 bases and at J to 0 bases, leaving 0 bases not matched to a gene.

The J gene is TRBJ1-6, the V gene TRBV5-1, with a tentative D call TRBD1 (5 bases). This CDR3 region has 19 residues. The V gene's germline CDR1 is SGHRS and CDR2 YFSETQ. V lost 1 base and J lost 0, with 17 bases in between. The CDR3 here is CASSLSFEGSSSYNSPLHF. In DNA form, the CDR3 reads TGCGCCAGCAGCTTGTCGTTCGAGGGGTCGAGCTCCTATAATTCACCCCTCCACTTT.

This CDR3 is CASSQDRANDNEQFF. DNA for the CDR3: TGTGCCAGCAGCCAAGATCGGGCCAATGACAATGAGCAGTTCTTC. V and J are TRBV4-2 and TRBJ2-1; D remains ambiguous. The CDR3 runs to 15 residues. Germline lookup yields CDR1 LGHNA and CDR2 YNFKEQ. Deletions cut 0 bases from V and 5 bases from J, with 11 bases between.

The CDR3 DNA follows: TGCAGCGTTGTATCAGGGGCAGGGGAGCAGTACTTC. This encodes CSVVSGAGEQYF. This sequence joins TRBV29-1 and TRBJ2-7, with D perhaps TRBD1 (6 bases). The V end lost 4 bases, the J end lost 7 bases, and 14 bases lay between the germline ends. From germline, CDR1 is SQVTM and CDR2 ANQGSEA. The CDR3 length is 12 residues.